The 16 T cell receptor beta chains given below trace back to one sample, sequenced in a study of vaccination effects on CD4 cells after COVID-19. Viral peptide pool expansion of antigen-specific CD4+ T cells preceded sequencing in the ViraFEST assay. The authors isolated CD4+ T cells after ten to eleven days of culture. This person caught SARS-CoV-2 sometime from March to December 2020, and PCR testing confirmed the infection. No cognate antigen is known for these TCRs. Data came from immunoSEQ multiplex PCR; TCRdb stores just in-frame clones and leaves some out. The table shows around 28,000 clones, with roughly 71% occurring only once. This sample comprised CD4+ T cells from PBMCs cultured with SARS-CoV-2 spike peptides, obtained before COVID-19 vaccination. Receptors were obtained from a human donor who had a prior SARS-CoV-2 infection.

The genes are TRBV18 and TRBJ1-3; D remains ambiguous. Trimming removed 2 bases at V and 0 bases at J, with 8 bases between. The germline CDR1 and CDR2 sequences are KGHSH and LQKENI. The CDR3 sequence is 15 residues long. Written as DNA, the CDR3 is TGTGCCAGCTCACCAGCCGCGTTCTCTGGAAACACCATATATTTT. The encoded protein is CASSPAAFSGNTIYF.

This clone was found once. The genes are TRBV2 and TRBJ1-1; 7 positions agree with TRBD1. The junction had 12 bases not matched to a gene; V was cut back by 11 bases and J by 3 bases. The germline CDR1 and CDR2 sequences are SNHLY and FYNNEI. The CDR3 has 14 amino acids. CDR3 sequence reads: CAGRGQLSDTEAFF. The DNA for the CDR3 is TGTGCCGGTAGGGGACAGCTGTCGGACACTGAAGCTTTCTTT.

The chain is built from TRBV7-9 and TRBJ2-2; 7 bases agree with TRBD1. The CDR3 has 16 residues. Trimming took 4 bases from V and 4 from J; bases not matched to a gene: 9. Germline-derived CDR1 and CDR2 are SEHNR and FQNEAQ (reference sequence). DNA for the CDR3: TGTGCCAGCAGCTACCTTACAGGGGTGATCACCGGGGAGCTGTTTTTT. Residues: CASSYLTGVITGELFF.

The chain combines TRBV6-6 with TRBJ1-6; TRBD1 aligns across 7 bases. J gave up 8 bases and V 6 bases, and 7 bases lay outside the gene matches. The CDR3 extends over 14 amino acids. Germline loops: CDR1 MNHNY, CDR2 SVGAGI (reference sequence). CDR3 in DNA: TGTGCCAGCAGCGGGGAGGGGGCGTATTCACCCCTCCACTTT. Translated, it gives CASSGEGAYSPLHF.

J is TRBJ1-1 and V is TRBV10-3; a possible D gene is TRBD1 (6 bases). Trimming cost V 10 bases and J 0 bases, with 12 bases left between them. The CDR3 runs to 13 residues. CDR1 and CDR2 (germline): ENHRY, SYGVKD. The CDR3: CATEQGLNTEAFF. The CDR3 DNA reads TGTGCCACCGAACAGGGATTGAACACTGAAGCTTTCTTT.

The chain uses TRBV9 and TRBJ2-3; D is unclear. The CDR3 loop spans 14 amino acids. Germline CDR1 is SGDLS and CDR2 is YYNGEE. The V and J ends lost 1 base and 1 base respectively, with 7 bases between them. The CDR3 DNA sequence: TGTGCCAGCAGCGTATTGGGTCGCACAGATACGCAGTATTTT. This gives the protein CASSVLGRTDTQYF. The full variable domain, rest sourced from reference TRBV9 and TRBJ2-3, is DSGVTQTPKHLITATGQRVTLRCSPRSGDLSVYWYQQSLDQGLQFLIQYYNGEERAKGNILERFSAQQFPDLHSELNLSSLELGDSALYFCASSVLGRTDTQYFGPGTRLTVL.

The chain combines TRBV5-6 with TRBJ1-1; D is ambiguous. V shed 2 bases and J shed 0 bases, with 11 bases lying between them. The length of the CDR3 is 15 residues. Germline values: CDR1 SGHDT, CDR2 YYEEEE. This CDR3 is CASSFLETMNTEAFF. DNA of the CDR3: TGTGCCAGCAGCTTTCTCGAGACGATGAACACTGAAGCTTTCTTT.

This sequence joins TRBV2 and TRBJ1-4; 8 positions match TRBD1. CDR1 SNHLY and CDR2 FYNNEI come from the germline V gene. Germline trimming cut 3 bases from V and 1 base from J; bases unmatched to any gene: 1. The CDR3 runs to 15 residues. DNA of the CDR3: TGTGCCAGCAGTGAGGACAGGGTAACTAATGAAAAACTGTTTTTT. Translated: CASSEDRVTNEKLFF.

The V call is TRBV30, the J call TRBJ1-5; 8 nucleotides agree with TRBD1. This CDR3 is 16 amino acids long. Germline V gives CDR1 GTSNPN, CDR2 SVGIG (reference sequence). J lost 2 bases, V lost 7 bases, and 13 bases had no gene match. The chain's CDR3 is CAYTTGASLGNQPQHF. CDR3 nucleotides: TGTGCCTACACGACAGGGGCCTCGTTGGGCAATCAGCCCCAGCATTTT.

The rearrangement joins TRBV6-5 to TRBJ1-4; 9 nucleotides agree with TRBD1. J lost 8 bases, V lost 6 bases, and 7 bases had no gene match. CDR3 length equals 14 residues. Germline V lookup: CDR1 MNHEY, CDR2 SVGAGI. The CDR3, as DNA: TGTGCCAGCAGGGTGGGACAGGGCCAAGAAAAACTGTTTTTT. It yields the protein CASRVGQGQEKLFF.

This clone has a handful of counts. The CDR3: CASSRFKDSNQPQHF. The CDR3 DNA reads TGTGCCAGCTCACGGTTCAAGGATAGCAATCAGCCCCAGCATTTT. The chain employs TRBV18 and TRBJ1-5; no clear D. Per germline, CDR1 KGHSH and CDR2 LQKENI. The CDR3 loop spans 15 amino acids. V was clipped by 4 bases and J by 0 bases, with 10 bases between them.

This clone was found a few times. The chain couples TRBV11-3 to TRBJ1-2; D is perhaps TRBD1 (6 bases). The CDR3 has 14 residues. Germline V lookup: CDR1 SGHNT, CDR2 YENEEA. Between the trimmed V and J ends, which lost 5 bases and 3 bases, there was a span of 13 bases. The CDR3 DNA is TGTGCCAGCAGCCCCGGGCCAGGGGACTATGGCTACACCTTC. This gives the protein CASSPGPGDYGYTF.

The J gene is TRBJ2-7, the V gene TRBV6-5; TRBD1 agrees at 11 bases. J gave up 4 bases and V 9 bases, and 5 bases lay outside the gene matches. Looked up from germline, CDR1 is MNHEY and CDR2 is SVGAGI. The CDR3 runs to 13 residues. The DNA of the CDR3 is TGTGCCAGTGGGGACAGGGGGGCTTACGAGCAGTACTTC. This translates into CASGDRGAYEQYF.

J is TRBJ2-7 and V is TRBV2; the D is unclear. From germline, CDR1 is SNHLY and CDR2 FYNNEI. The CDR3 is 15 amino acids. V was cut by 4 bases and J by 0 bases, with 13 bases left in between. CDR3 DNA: TGTGCCAGCAGTGTAGGCACCTCTCTCTCCTACGAGCAGTACTTC. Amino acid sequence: CASSVGTSLSYEQYF.

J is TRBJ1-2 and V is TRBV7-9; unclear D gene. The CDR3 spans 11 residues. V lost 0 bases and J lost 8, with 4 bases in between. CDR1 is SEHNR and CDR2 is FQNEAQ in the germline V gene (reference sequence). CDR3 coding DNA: TGTGCCAGCAGCTTAGCGGGGGGCTACACCTTC. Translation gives CASSLAGGYTF.

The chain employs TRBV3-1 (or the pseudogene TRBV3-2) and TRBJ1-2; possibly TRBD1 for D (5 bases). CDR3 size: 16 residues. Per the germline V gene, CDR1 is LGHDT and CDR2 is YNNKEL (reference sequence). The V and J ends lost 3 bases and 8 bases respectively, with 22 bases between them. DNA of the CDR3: TGTGCCAGCAGCCATTTTTCCGGGACGGAGGTGGAGGGCTACACCTTC. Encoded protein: CASSHFSGTEVEGYTF.